Below, 9 T cell receptor beta chains from the same sample are listed, as sequenced in a study of CD8 T cells in Susac syndrome (dated by TCRdb to between 2019 and 2020). Library generation was performed with the immunoSEQ multiplex PCR assay. RNA was extracted using the RNeasy kit, and about 0.5 to 1 microgram was reverse transcribed with random hexamers. TCRdb reprocessing: public reads trimmed at Q25 with fastp, clones called with MiXCR, in-frame beta chains kept. Rows are unified per CDR3 protein, each entry keeping the most common DNA and genes. The sample contains under 150,000 distinct CDR3 sequences, about 93% of them found a single time. Clones ranked in the top ten supply around 0.24% of the sample. The material sequenced was CD8+ T cells from PBMCs. The receptors were gathered from a human donor with multiple sclerosis.

The genes are TRBV10-3 and TRBJ1-4; D is undetermined. CDR3 size: 15 residues. Germline lookup yields CDR1 ENHRY and CDR2 SYGVKD. The V end lost 3 bases, the J end lost 1 base, and 9 bases lay between the germline ends. CDR3 coding DNA: TGTGCCATCAGTGAAGTCGGAGGAACTAATGAAAAACTGTTTTTT. Its protein is CAISEVGGTNEKLFF.

J is TRBJ2-7 and V is TRBV2; no reliable D call. V lost 6 bases and J 2 bases, leaving 11 bases between the germline ends. Germline assignment: CDR1 SNHLY and CDR2 FYNNEI. This CDR3 has 13 amino acids. CDR3 region: CASRKGLTYEQYF. CDR3 DNA sequence: TGTGCCAGCAGGAAGGGTTTGACCTACGAGCAGTACTTC.

This chain uses TRBV30 with TRBJ2-2; 7 nucleotides agree with TRBD2. Trimming cost V 2 bases and J 2 bases; bases outside gene matches: 11. The CDR3 has 17 amino acids. Germline assignment: CDR1 GTSNPN and CDR2 SVGIG (reference sequence). Written as DNA, the CDR3 is TGTGCCTGGAGTCCCCCCGCTGGGAGGGACAACACCGGGGAGCTGTTTTTT. Amino acids: CAWSPPAGRDNTGELFF.

The chain joins TRBV7-9 to TRBJ2-7; 7 nucleotides agree with TRBD1. CDR3 length equals 14 residues. Trimming cost V 4 bases and J 0 bases; bases outside gene matches: 3. CDR1 and CDR2 from the germline V gene are SEHNR and FQNEAQ (reference sequence). Written as DNA, the CDR3 is TGTGCCAGCAGCTCAGACAGGGTCTCCTACGAGCAGTACTTC. Protein: CASSSDRVSYEQYF.

The V call is TRBV9, the J call TRBJ2-7; a possible D gene is TRBD2 (6 bases). The germline CDR1 and CDR2 sequences are SGDLS and YYNGEE. This CDR3 contains 12 residues. The germline V and J ends were trimmed by 1 base and 7 bases, with 9 bases remaining between them. This chain's CDR3 is CASSVQGGEQYF. CDR3 coding DNA: TGTGCCAGCAGCGTACAGGGAGGAGAGCAGTACTTC.

The J gene is TRBJ1-3, the V gene TRBV7-6; D unresolved. This CDR3 region has 11 residues. V lost 10 bases to trimming and J lost 0 bases, with 4 bases between them. Germline V lookup: CDR1 SGHVS, CDR2 FNYEAQ. The CDR3, as DNA: TGTGCCACCGACTCTGGAAACACCATATATTTT. The encoded protein is CATDSGNTIYF. The whole variable domain, filled in from reference TRBV7-6 and TRBJ1-3, reads GAGVSQSPRYKVTKRGQDVALRCDPISGHVSLYWYRQALGQGPEFLTYFNYEAQQDKSGLPNDRFSAERPEGSISTLTIQRTEQRDSAMYRCATDSGNTIYFGEGSWLTVV.

The chain employs TRBV6-1 and TRBJ1-5; possible D gene TRBD1, 6 bases. The CDR3 runs to 14 residues. V was cut by 9 bases and J by 1 base, with 13 bases left in between. The germline gives CDR1 MNHNS, CDR2 SASEGT. Here the CDR3 reads CASAGEESNQPQHF. In nucleotides, the CDR3 is TGTGCCAGTGCAGGGGAGGAGAGCAATCAGCCCCAGCATTTT.

The V gene is TRBV6-5, the J gene TRBJ1-4; TRBD1 aligns across 7 bases. The CDR3 has 16 amino acids. V lost 5 bases and J lost 8; bases outside the gene matches: 14. Germline V gene lookup returns CDR1 MNHEY and CDR2 SVGAGI. CDR3 region: CASSTKGTGEGEKLFF. The CDR3 DNA is TGTGCCAGCAGTACTAAAGGAACAGGGGAAGGGGAAAAACTGTTTTTT.

This clonotype was counted only a few times. J is TRBJ2-5 and V is TRBV11-2, with no clear D. CDR1 SGHAT and CDR2 FQNNGV come from the germline V gene. V was cut by 0 bases and J by 2 bases, with 4 bases left in between. CDR3 length equals 13 residues. The CDR3 protein is CASSLDPQETQYF. The CDR3 region has the DNA TGTGCCAGCAGCTTAGACCCTCAAGAGACCCAGTACTTC. Combining the CDR3 with reference TRBV11-2 and TRBJ2-5 gives the whole variable domain EAGVAQSPRYKIIEKRQSVAFWCNPISGHATLYWYQQILGQGPKLLIQFQNNGVVDDSQLPKDRFSAERLKGVDSTLKIQPAKLEDSAVYLCASSLDPQETQYFGPGTRLLVL.